The clone carrying this TCR beta chain was picked up one time. Germline lookup yields CDR1 SNHLY and CDR2 FYNNEI. The V gene lost 7 bases and the J gene lost 4 bases, with 10 bases spanning the gap. This CDR3 is built from 12 residues. The data stem from a study of blood T cell repertoires in COVID-19. Across the study: Acute and convalescent COVID-19 samples came from the United States, Italy and Spain. T cells, B-cell-depleted T cells, or PBMCs provided the cDNA or gDNA that served as material.

Original analysis: Amplified reference gene primers provided the basis for estimating nucleated cell counts. Some clones are missing from TCRdb's copy, which holds only in-frame ones; the method was immunoSEQ multiplex PCR. V and J calls and clone size follow that table, whereas D and trimming were derived from the DNA. This repertoire shows 250,000 to 300,000 clones, over 80% found once; its top ten account for approximately 10%. The sequencing sample was made of peripheral blood. The receptor comes from a woman in her sixties or seventies with COVID-19, enrolled during active disease. The genes are TRBV2 and TRBJ1-2, with a tentative D call TRBD1 (5 bases). The CDR3 reads CASNLQGYGYTF. CDR3 coding DNA: TGTGCCAGCAACCTGCAGGGCTATGGCTACACCTTC.